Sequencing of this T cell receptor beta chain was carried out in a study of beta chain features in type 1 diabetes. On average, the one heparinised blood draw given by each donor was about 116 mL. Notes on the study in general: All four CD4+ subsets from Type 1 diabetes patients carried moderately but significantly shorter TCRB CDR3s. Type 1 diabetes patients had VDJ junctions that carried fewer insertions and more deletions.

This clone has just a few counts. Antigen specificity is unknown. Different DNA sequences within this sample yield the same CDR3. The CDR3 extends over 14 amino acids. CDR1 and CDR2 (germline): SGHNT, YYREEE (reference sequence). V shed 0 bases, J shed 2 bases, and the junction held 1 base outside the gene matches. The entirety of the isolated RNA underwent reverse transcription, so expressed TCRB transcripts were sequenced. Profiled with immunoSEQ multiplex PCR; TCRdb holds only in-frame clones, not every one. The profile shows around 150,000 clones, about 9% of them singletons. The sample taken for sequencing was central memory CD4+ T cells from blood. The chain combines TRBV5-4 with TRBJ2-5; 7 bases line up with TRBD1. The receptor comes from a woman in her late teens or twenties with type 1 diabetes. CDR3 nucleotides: TGTGCCAGCAGCTTGGGCAGGGGGCAAGAGACCCAGTACTTC. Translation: CASSLGRGQETQYF.